The entry below describes one TCR beta chain. The antigen remains undetermined. The CDR3 consists of 17 residues. The germline V and J ends were trimmed by 0 bases and 6 bases, with 18 bases remaining between them. Germline CDR1 reads PRHDT; CDR2 reads FYEKMQ (reference sequence). This specimen comes from a study of cytomegalovirus exposure and HLA in healthy donors. Study-wide context: Unique TCR beta sequences numbering over 100 million came from 150 million to 200 million T cells in an earlier analysis. Study-wide results and caveats: A later analysis reportedly identified an Asian-associated ancestry cluster as carrying fewer N-insertions than the approximately 670-donor mean. By a later analysis, the bulk of CMV-associated TCR beta chains appeared HLA-restricted. A later analysis associated about 18,000 TCR beta sequences with HLA alleles at a 0.05 false discovery rate.

Primers: 60 Vbeta forward and 13 Jbeta reverse. TCRdb keeps only in-frame clones here, not all; method: immunoSEQ multiplex PCR. The profile covers some 130,000 clones, with about 80% appearing a single time and about 3.3% taken by the ten largest. This sequence was found in a male donor in good health and CMV-seronegative. The V and J genes are TRBV13 and TRBJ2-1, with D perhaps TRBD1 (6 bases). The specimen was PBMCs. The CDR3, as DNA: TGTGCCAGCAGCTTAGGGAGTAACAGGGTTGTCCGCAATGAGCAGTTCTTC. Amino acids: CASSLGSNRVVRNEQFF.